A single sample gave rise to the 27 T cell receptor beta chains below, sequenced in a study of blood T cell repertoires in COVID-19. The table came from immunoSEQ multiplex PCR; TCRdb's copy has only in-frame clones and leaves some out. The sample holds 150,000 to 200,000 clones, roughly 80% seen once. The source material was peripheral blood. The receptors shown here come from a man aged 55 to 70 with active or convalescent COVID-19.

The chain recombines TRBV3-1 (or the pseudogene TRBV3-2) with TRBJ2-1; 12 bases fit TRBD2. Germline V gives CDR1 LGHDT, CDR2 YNNKEL (reference sequence). The CDR3 contains 14 residues. V was clipped by 6 bases and J by 7 bases; unmatched bases: 4. The CDR3: CASSRLAGENEQFF. The CDR3 DNA reads TGTGCCAGCAGTCGACTAGCGGGAGAGAATGAGCAGTTCTTC.

This clone appeared a few times. The chain has TRBV6-5 and TRBJ2-7; D is possibly TRBD1 (6 bases). In germline, CDR1 is MNHEY, CDR2 SVGAGI. The CDR3 totals 14 residues. With 4 bases removed from V and 6 bases from J, the gap between germline ends came to 16 bases. CDR3 sequence (DNA): TGTGCCAGCAGTTCCCGAGCAGGGGATCTCGAGCAGTACTTC. Amino acid sequence: CASSSRAGDLEQYF.

This clone was recorded once. The chain has TRBV7-2 and TRBJ2-5; 8 bases are shared with TRBD2. This CDR3 has 15 residues. V trimming: 6 bases; J trimming: 5 bases; junction bases outside the gene matches: 11. CDR1 is SGHTA, CDR2 FQGNSA, per germline. The DNA of the CDR3 is TGTGCCAGCAGTCCGGGGGGGACAACGGAGGAGACCCAGTACTTC. Translating it yields CASSPGGTTEETQYF.

The gene calls are TRBV13 and TRBJ2-1; weak D call: TRBD1 (5 bases). Germline lookup yields CDR1 PRHDT and CDR2 FYEKMQ (reference sequence). V was trimmed by 3 bases and J by 1 base, leaving 10 bases between them. The CDR3 has 15 amino acids. In DNA, the CDR3 is TGTGCCAGCAGCTTTCCGAGACAGTCCTACAATGAGCAGTTCTTC. Protein: CASSFPRQSYNEQFF.

The rearrangement links TRBV4-1 to TRBJ2-3; 7 positions agree with TRBD1. Germline-derived CDR1 and CDR2 are MGHRA and YSYEKL. CDR3 length equals 17 residues. V trimming: 0 bases; J trimming: 4 bases; junction bases outside the gene matches: 10. CDR3 DNA: TGCGCCAGCAGCCAAGATCTCGCAGGGGGAAGGGCAGATACGCAGTATTTT. Amino acids: CASSQDLAGGRADTQYF.

This chain uses TRBV6-6 with TRBJ2-7; D is possibly TRBD1 (6 bases). The CDR3 spans 13 residues. Germline V lookup: CDR1 MNHNY, CDR2 SVGAGI (reference sequence). V was pared by 10 bases and J by 1 base, with 14 bases between. The CDR3 loop is CATVRGQSYEQYF. The CDR3 nucleotides are TGTGCCACTGTCCGGGGACAATCCTACGAGCAGTACTTC.

The chain is built from TRBV24-1 and TRBJ1-3, with 10 bases lining up with TRBD1. CDR1 and CDR2 from the germline V gene are KGHDR and SFDVKD. The trim removed 4 bases at V and 2 bases at J, leaving 1 base unmatched. This CDR3 is built from 15 residues. The CDR3 coding sequence is TGTGCCACCAGTGACGGGACAGGGGCTGGAAACACCATATATTTT. Translated, it gives CATSDGTGAGNTIYF.

This chain joins TRBV30 and TRBJ2-3; 8 bases are shared with TRBD1. CDR3 length equals 14 residues. Germline CDR1 and CDR2: GTSNPN and SVGIG (reference sequence). V shed 4 bases, J shed 1 base, and the junction held 4 bases outside the gene matches. CDR3 DNA: TGTGCCTGGATGACGGGACAGGGCACAGATACGCAGTATTTT. Translation gives CAWMTGQGTDTQYF. Variable domain in full (rest from reference TRBV30 and TRBJ2-3): SQTIHQWPATLVQPVGSPLSLECTVEGTSNPNLYWYRQAAGRGLQLLFYSVGIGQISSEVPQNLSASRPQDRQFILSSKKLLLSDSGFYLCAWMTGQGTDTQYFGPGTRLTVL.

The V call is TRBV5-4, the J call TRBJ1-2, with D unresolved. The CDR3 extends over 13 amino acids. CDR1 is SGHNT and CDR2 is YYREEE in the germline V gene (reference sequence). Trimming left V 0 bases short and J 4 bases short, with 7 bases between. The CDR3 DNA reads TGTGCCAGCAGCTTGGACAGCGGCTATGGCTACACCTTC. This gives the protein CASSLDSGYGYTF.

The V gene is TRBV7-3, the J gene TRBJ1-1; unclear D gene. The CDR3 covers 13 residues. Trimming took 4 bases from V and 3 from J, leaving 9 bases between them. Germline CDR1 and CDR2: SGHTA and FQGTGA. The CDR3 region has the DNA TGTGCCAGCAGCTCGAGCCGGGACACTGAAGCTTTCTTT. Translating gives CASSSSRDTEAFF.

The chain uses TRBV28 and TRBJ1-5; 8 positions match TRBD1. V shed 7 bases, J shed 3 bases, and the junction held 11 bases outside the gene matches. Germline CDR1 MDHEN, CDR2 SYDVKM. The CDR3 totals 16 residues. CDR3 sequence reads: CASNPRGLYDNQPQHF. The CDR3 nucleotides are TGTGCCAGCAACCCCAGGGGGCTGTACGACAATCAGCCCCAGCATTTT.

The chain is built from TRBV28 and TRBJ1-2, with D unclear. V was trimmed by 5 bases and J by 6 bases, leaving 13 bases between them. CDR1 is MDHEN, CDR2 SYDVKM, per germline. CDR3 length equals 13 residues. The CDR3 DNA sequence: TGTGCCAGCAGTCCGTATGATCAGGATGGCTACACCTTC. Amino acid sequence: CASSPYDQDGYTF.

This clone was recorded only once. The chain joins TRBV27 to TRBJ2-1, with D perhaps TRBD1 (6 bases). CDR3 length: 18 residues. Trimming took off 6 bases at V and 6 bases at J, with 27 bases between the two ends. The V gene's germline CDR1 is MNHEY and CDR2 SMNVEV (reference sequence). The CDR3 loop is CASSPTRKSGVVGNEQFF. The CDR3 DNA reads TGTGCCAGCAGCCCCACAAGGAAGTCAGGGGTAGTGGGCAATGAGCAGTTCTTC.

The chain links TRBV19 to TRBJ1-5; TRBD1 matches at 8 bases. V trimming: 4 bases; J trimming: 1 base; junction bases outside the gene matches: 6. The CDR3 contains 16 residues. Germline V lookup: CDR1 LNHDA, CDR2 SQIVND (reference sequence). The CDR3 sequence: CASSTQRQGSNQPQHF. CDR3 DNA: TGTGCCAGTAGTACCCAACGACAGGGGAGCAATCAGCCCCAGCATTTT.

The chain employs TRBV2 and TRBJ1-5; D remains ambiguous. This CDR3 comprises 13 residues. Deletions cut 7 bases from V and 3 bases from J, with 10 bases between. Germline loops: CDR1 SNHLY, CDR2 FYNNEI. CDR3 in DNA: TGTGCCAGCAAGCAGGATATCAATCAGCCCCAGCATTTT. The encoded protein is CASKQDINQPQHF.

This clone has just a few counts. The rearrangement uses TRBV7-3 and TRBJ1-1; the D is unclear. The CDR3 consists of 13 residues. CDR1 is SGHTA and CDR2 is FQGTGA in the germline V gene. Trimming stripped 5 bases from V and 7 bases from J, with 14 bases between. The CDR3 region has the DNA TGTGCCAGCAGCGCGGGCCCTATTAATGAAGCTTTCTTT. Protein product: CASSAGPINEAFF. Full variable domain (outside the CDR3, taken from reference TRBV7-3 and TRBJ1-1): GAGVSQTPSNKVTEKGKYVELRCDPISGHTALYWYRQSLGQGPEFLIYFQGTGAADDSGLPNDRFFAVRPEGSVSTLKIQRTERGDSAVYLCASSAGPINEAFFGQGTRLTVV.

The CDR3 protein is CASSYGLTSGGRRSSYNEQFF. The CDR3 DNA reads as TGTGCCAGCAGTTACGGTCTCACTAGCGGGGGAAGGAGGAGCTCCTACAATGAGCAGTTCTTC. The chain recombines TRBV6-2 or TRBV6-3 with TRBJ2-1; 11 nucleotides match TRBD2. Germline lookup yields CDR1 MNHEY and CDR2 SVGEGT. Trimming removed 2 bases from V and 0 bases from J; junction bases left unmatched: 15. This CDR3 is 21 amino acids long.

This chain connects TRBV5-1 to TRBJ2-5; the D is unclear. Between the trimmed V and J ends, which lost 1 base and 5 bases, there was a span of 9 bases. Germline-derived CDR1 and CDR2 are SGHRS and YFSETQ. The CDR3 loop spans 13 amino acids. CDR3 region: CASSLRRQETQYF. The CDR3 DNA reads TGCGCCAGCAGCTTGCGGCGGCAGGAGACCCAGTACTTC.

Only one count was recorded for this clone. This chain connects TRBV5-4 to TRBJ1-2; no definite D call. The V end lost 2 bases, the J end lost 4 bases, and 9 bases lay between the germline ends. There are 13 residues in the CDR3. Looked up from germline, CDR1 is SGHNT and CDR2 is YYREEE (reference sequence). The CDR3 here is CASSFGTIYGYTF. For the CDR3, the DNA is TGTGCCAGCAGCTTCGGCACTATCTATGGCTACACCTTC.

This clone showed up just once. CDR3 nucleotide sequence: TGCGCCAGCAGCTTGGGCATTGGGACAGCTAATGAAAAACTGTTTTTT. Translated: CASSLGIGTANEKLFF. The chain uses TRBV5-1 and TRBJ1-4; 7 bases agree with TRBD1. The CDR3 is 16 amino acids. V shed 0 bases and J 3 bases; nucleotides not matched to a gene: 5. Germline loops: CDR1 SGHRS, CDR2 YFSETQ.

The chain links TRBV5-1 to TRBJ1-1; 8 positions match TRBD1. Germline trimming cut 2 bases from V and 11 bases from J; bases unmatched to any gene: 8. The CDR3 sequence is 13 residues long. The germline V gene has CDR1 SGHRS and CDR2 YFSETQ. This CDR3 is CASSLPGQERAFF. The CDR3 nucleotides are TGCGCCAGCAGCTTACCGGGACAGGAGAGGGCTTTCTTT.

V usage is TRBV5-6 and J usage is TRBJ2-5; TRBD2 matches 13 bases. CDR3 size: 16 residues. In germline, CDR1 is SGHDT, CDR2 YYEEEE. V lost 5 bases and J lost 5; bases outside the gene matches: 9. The CDR3 reads CASRRLAGGSWETQYF. The CDR3 DNA sequence: TGTGCCAGCAGACGACTAGCGGGAGGCTCGTGGGAGACCCAGTACTTC.

As regards this clone: This sample includes further DNA sequences coding for the same CDR3. The chain recombines TRBV13 with TRBJ2-1, with 7 bases that match TRBD1. V was pared by 4 bases and J by 8 bases, with 5 bases of the junction left unmatched. Germline CDR1 is PRHDT and CDR2 is FYEKMQ (reference sequence). The CDR3 has 13 residues. In DNA, the CDR3 is TGTGCCAGCAGCTACCCTCAGGGGGATGAGCAGTTCTTC. Its protein product is CASSYPQGDEQFF.

The V gene is TRBV7-2, the J gene TRBJ2-5; perhaps TRBD2 as D (6 bases). Trimming shortened V by 6 bases and J by 7 bases, and 18 bases separated the two germline ends. CDR3 length equals 14 residues. The germline CDR1 and CDR2 sequences are SGHTA and FQGNSA. CDR3 bases: TGTGCCAGCAGGAATGACCCGTTTAGCGGGACCCAGTACTTC. Protein: CASRNDPFSGTQYF.

The rearrangement links TRBV2 to TRBJ2-7, with D possibly matching TRBD2 (6 bases). Germline V CDR1 and CDR2: SNHLY, FYNNEI. Trimming removed 4 bases from V and 7 bases from J, with 8 bases in between. The CDR3 loop spans 11 amino acids. The chain's CDR3 is CASSVAEEQYF. The CDR3 coding sequence is TGTGCCAGCAGTGTAGCGGAGGAGCAGTACTTC.

V and J are TRBV24-1 and TRBJ2-2; D remains unclear. This CDR3 is built from 14 residues. The germline V gene has CDR1 KGHDR and CDR2 SFDVKD. V was trimmed by 4 bases and J by 6 bases, leaving 11 bases between them. In DNA, the CDR3 is TGTGCCACCAGTGACCCTGACTCCCCCGGGGAGCTGTTTTTT. Translated: CATSDPDSPGELFF.

The chain is built from TRBV5-1 and TRBJ2-7; 9 bases agree with TRBD1. V lost 4 bases and J lost 3; bases outside the gene matches: 5. This CDR3 contains 14 residues. The germline CDR1 and CDR2 sequences are SGHRS and YFSETQ. CDR3 nucleotides: TGCGCCAGCAGCACGGGACAGGGTCTCTACGAGCAGTACTTC. It codes for CASSTGQGLYEQYF.